This passage covers 18 T cell receptor beta chains from one sample sequenced in a study of tumor and adjacent non-tumor tissue in lung cancer. This sample's RNA came from whole unsorted tissue. The library came from three nested PCR rounds adapted from ARM-PCR protocols. TCRdb re-derived calls from the multiplex PCR reads in MiXCR, one entry per CDR3 protein. The repertoire holds roughly 150,000 distinct CDR3 sequences, with approximately 66% as singletons. Material: lung tumor tissue. These receptors originate from a man between 60 and 75 years old with small cell lung cancer.

The chain has TRBV20-1 and TRBJ2-7; 9 nucleotides agree with TRBD2. V lost 6 bases and J lost 1; bases outside the gene matches: 13. The CDR3 has 16 amino acids. In germline, CDR1 is DFQATT, CDR2 SNEGSKA (reference sequence). For the CDR3, the DNA is TGCAGTGCAATCGGACTAGCGAAGGGAAGGTCCTACGAGCAGTACGTC. Amino acids: CSAIGLAKGRSYEQYV.

The chain combines TRBV20-1 with TRBJ2-2, with 8 bases fitting TRBD2. Trimming took 7 bases from V and 3 from J; bases not matched to a gene: 4. The CDR3 sequence is 13 residues long. Germline lookup yields CDR1 DFQATT and CDR2 SNEGSKA (reference sequence). The CDR3 DNA sequence: TGCAGTGTAGCGGGACTACACACCGGGGAGCTGTTTTTT. As protein: CSVAGLHTGELFF.

For this clonotype: Being one base from a much bigger clone, this may be a read error. The CDR3 loop is CATSDPLGQAKDTQYF. The DNA for the CDR3 is TGTGCCACCAGTGACCCCTTGGGACAAGCGAAAGATACGCAGTATTTT. The chain joins TRBV24-1 to TRBJ2-3, with D possibly matching TRBD1 (6 bases). The CDR3 is made up of 16 amino acids. Germline CDR1 and CDR2: KGHDR and SFDVKD. V lost 4 bases and J lost 5, with 18 bases in between.

The chain uses TRBV12-3 or TRBV12-4 and TRBJ2-1, with TRBD2 matching over 8 bases. This CDR3 is built from 14 residues. Losses at the gene ends were 5 bases for V and 9 bases for J; bases not matched to a gene: 9. CDR3 DNA sequence: TGTGCCAGCAGTCCCGGGACTAGTCTGGGTGAGCAGTTCTTC. This codes for CASSPGTSLGEQFF.

As regards this clonotype: One junction end does not reproduce the germline sequence, and a read error may be involved. The chain recombines TRBV5-6 with TRBJ2-2; TRBD1 aligns across 9 bases. The CDR3 sequence is 15 residues long. The V gene's germline CDR1 is SGHDT and CDR2 YYEEEE. The CDR3 here is CASSATGGAPGKLFF. In nucleotides, the CDR3 is TGTGCTAGCAGCGCTACAGGGGGCGCACCCGGGAAGCTGTTTTTT.

As concerns this clonotype: Compared with germline, one end of the junction differs, possibly owing to a read error. The chain has TRBV29-1 and TRBJ1-1; the D is unclear. Germline V gene sequence: CDR1 SQVTM, CDR2 ANQGSEA. This CDR3 is built from 11 residues. The chain's CDR3 is CRYEHNTEALF. The DNA of the CDR3 is TGCAGGTACGAACACAACACTGAAGCTCTCTTT.

In the case of this clonotype: Sequence at one end of the junction differs from germline and may be a read error. The chain employs TRBV11-1 and TRBJ2-1; the D gene is possibly TRBD1 (6 bases). This CDR3 region has 16 residues. The germline CDR1 and CDR2 sequences are SGHAT and FQDESV (reference sequence). The CDR3 is CTSRTFGEGGYNEQFF. The CDR3 nucleotides read TGTACCAGTAGAACTTTTGGGGAAGGGGGCTACAATGAGCAGTTCTTC.

The table lists this clonotype with many counts. The V gene is TRBV11-3, the J gene TRBJ2-3, with D uncertain. The CDR3 contains 13 residues. Per the germline V gene, CDR1 is SGHNT and CDR2 is YENEEA. V was clipped by 5 bases and J by 6 bases, with 12 bases between them. The CDR3 protein is CASSKTLQDTQYF. The CDR3 DNA is TGTGCCAGCAGCAAGACGCTTCAGGATACGCAGTATTTT.

The count of this clonotype is one. A read error may be the cause here, since a much bigger clone is one base away. The V call is TRBV29-1, the J call TRBJ2-7, with no clear D. The V gene's germline CDR1 is SQVTM and CDR2 ANQGSEA. The CDR3 contains 15 residues. The DNA for the CDR3 is TGCAACGTTGAATTGCAGTCCTCGAGGTTGGGCGAGCAGTACTTC. It translates to CNVELQSSRLGEQYF.

Notes on this clonotype: The CDR3 end shows no conserved phenylalanine or tryptophan, and so a read error is likely. CDR3 loop: CASSRQGSCNEQFI. CDR3 bases: TGTGCCAGCAGTCGACAAGGGTCCTGCAATGAGCAGTTCATC. The chain employs TRBV6-5 and TRBJ2-1; D unclear. The CDR3 has 14 amino acids. Germline-derived CDR1 and CDR2 are MNHEY and SVGAGI.

As regards this clonotype: Relative to the germline gene, one junction end is altered; a read error may explain this. The chain combines TRBV20-1 with TRBJ2-5; 8 positions agree with TRBD2. Per germline, CDR1 DFQATT and CDR2 SNEGSKA (reference sequence). The CDR3 is 14 amino acids. CDR3 protein: CSAITGTSQESQYF. The CDR3 nucleotides read TGCAGCGCTATCACCGGGACTAGTCAAGAGAGCCAGTACTTC.

This clonotype was recorded many times. CDR3 loop: CASSETGGPPYEQYV. The CDR3 DNA reads as TGTGCCAGCAGTGAGACAGGGGGTCCGCCCTACGAGCAGTACGTC. V usage is TRBV6-1 and J usage is TRBJ2-7, with 9 bases matching TRBD1. The CDR3 is 15 amino acids. J gave up 2 bases and V 3 bases, and 5 bases lay outside the gene matches. From germline, CDR1 is MNHNS and CDR2 SASEGT.

This clonotype showed up many times. The chain couples TRBV10-1 to TRBJ2-2; 11 positions agree with TRBD1. This CDR3 is built from 18 residues. CDR1 is WNHNN, CDR2 SYGVQD, per germline (reference sequence). V lost 0 bases, J lost 4 bases, and 7 bases stayed unmatched. The CDR3 region has the DNA TGCGCCAGCAGTGAGTCCCTCGGACAGGGGGCATCCACCGGGGAGCTGTTTTTT. Translation gives CASSESLGQGASTGELFF.

On this clonotype: Being one base from a much bigger clone, this may be a read error. The chain carries TRBV6-5 and TRBJ1-1; no clear D. Germline V gene sequence: CDR1 MNHEY, CDR2 SVGAGI. V lost 10 bases to trimming and J lost 5 bases, with 20 bases between them. The CDR3 covers 14 residues. The CDR3 sequence: CATKRAGSGTEAFF. CDR3 nucleotides: TGTGCCACGAAAAGGGCGGGTAGTGGAACTGAAGCTTTCTTT.

Of note for this clonotype: One junction end disagrees with the germline gene, perhaps due to a read error. The chain recombines TRBV11-2 with TRBJ2-5; a weak D match, TRBD1 (6 bases). This CDR3 spans 17 amino acids. Germline CDR1 SGHAT, CDR2 FQNNGV. The DNA for the CDR3 is TGTGTCAGCAGCCCTCTAGGACAGCCCGTTGGGAGAGAGACCCAGTACTTC. This encodes CVSSPLGQPVGRETQYF.

This clonotype was detected only a few times. The gene calls are TRBV6-5 and TRBJ1-2; 8 positions match TRBD1. Looked up from germline, CDR1 is MNHEY and CDR2 is SVGAGI. With V trimmed by 0 bases and J by 2 bases, 5 bases remained unmatched. The CDR3 is 16 residues long. The CDR3 sequence is CASSYSNSGGNYGYTF. In nucleotides, the CDR3 is TGTGCCAGCAGTTACTCGAATTCAGGGGGCAACTATGGCTACACCTTC.

The rearrangement uses TRBV5-1 and TRBJ2-4; 9 nucleotides match TRBD2. The CDR3 totals 18 residues. The ends lost 3 bases at V and 0 bases at J; junction bases unmatched: 10. Germline V gene data show CDR1 as SGHRS and CDR2 as YFSETQ. The CDR3 region has the DNA TGCGCCAGCAGCTACATTAGCGGGAGCGGGCTAGCCAAAAACATTCAGTACTTC. It specifies CASSYISGSGLAKNIQYF.

The V and J genes are TRBV5-4 and TRBJ2-4, with TRBD1 matching 9 bases. V dropped 8 bases and J dropped 9; count of bases not matched to a gene: 12. The CDR3 runs 14 residues. Looked up from germline, CDR1 is SGHNT and CDR2 is YYREEE (reference sequence). The CDR3 is CASNLQGARGIQYF. CDR3 sequence (DNA): TGTGCCAGTAACTTACAGGGGGCGCGCGGCATTCAGTACTTC.